This entry lists 31 T cell receptor beta chains sequenced from one sample in a study of blood T cell repertoires in COVID-19. Only in-frame clones appear in the TCRdb table, and some are missing; sequencing was by immunoSEQ multiplex PCR. The sample consists of approximately 200,000 clones, just under 90% of them appearing once. Sequenced material: PBMCs or T cells enriched from blood (not recorded which). The receptors stem from a man younger than 45 who had recovered from COVID-19.

This clone came up a few times. The genes are TRBV5-4 and TRBJ1-6; no clear D gene. The CDR3 consists of 15 residues. CDR1 is SGHNT and CDR2 is YYREEE in the germline V gene (reference sequence). Trimming took off 1 base at V and 6 bases at J, with 11 bases between the two ends. CDR3 bases: TGTGCCAGCAGCTTGTCTGGGAGGAGTAATTCACCCCTCCACTTT. Translating gives CASSLSGRSNSPLHF. The complete variable domain, with remaining parts taken from reference TRBV5-4 and TRBJ1-6, reads ETGVTQSPTHLIKTRGQQVTLRCSSQSGHNTVSWYQQALGQGPQFIFQYYREEENGRGNFPPRFSGLQFPNYSSELNVNALELDDSALYLCASSLSGRSNSPLHFGNGTRLTVT.

This chain uses TRBV2 with TRBJ2-3, with 7 bases fitting TRBD1. Per germline, CDR1 SNHLY and CDR2 FYNNEI. This CDR3 is 13 amino acids long. Trimming removed 7 bases from V and 4 bases from J; junction bases left unmatched: 5. CDR3 amino acids: CASTFQGADTQYF. The DNA of the CDR3 is TGTGCCAGCACCTTTCAGGGGGCAGATACGCAGTATTTT.

CDR3: CASSQGSSGSSYEQYF. The CDR3 DNA sequence: TGCGCCAGCAGCCAGGGGTCTAGCGGGTCCTCCTACGAGCAGTACTTC. The chain links TRBV4-1 to TRBJ2-7, with 8 nucleotides matching TRBD2. Germline CDR1 reads MGHRA; CDR2 reads YSYEKL. The CDR3 is 16 residues long. V shed 3 bases, J shed 0 bases, and the junction held 7 bases outside the gene matches.

The rearrangement uses TRBV4-1 and TRBJ2-1; 10 bases agree with TRBD2. In germline, CDR1 is MGHRA, CDR2 YSYEKL. The J segment lost 0 bases and the V segment lost 3 bases, leaving 5 bases of the junction unmatched. The CDR3 loop spans 17 amino acids. DNA for the CDR3: TGCGCCAGCAGCCAGGGTTTAGCGGGAGGCTCCTACAATGAGCAGTTCTTC. It codes for CASSQGLAGGSYNEQFF.

V and J are TRBV6-2 or TRBV6-3 and TRBJ2-3; 9 nucleotides align to TRBD2. The CDR3 has 15 residues. The germline CDR1 and CDR2 sequences are MNHEY and SVGEGT. Trimming cost V 2 bases and J 6 bases; bases outside gene matches: 6. CDR3 bases: TGTGCCAGCAGTTACGTCGCGGGGGGGCCTGATACGCAGTATTTT. Translated: CASSYVAGGPDTQYF.

This chain joins TRBV7-6 and TRBJ2-1, with D maybe TRBD2 (6 bases). This CDR3 contains 13 residues. Trimming removed 6 bases from V and 8 bases from J, with 14 bases in between. The germline gives CDR1 SGHVS, CDR2 FNYEAQ. This CDR3 is CASSQPGAHEQFF. DNA for the CDR3: TGTGCCAGCAGTCAGCCGGGAGCACATGAGCAGTTCTTC. Full variable domain (missing parts from reference TRBV7-6 and TRBJ2-1): GAGVSQSPRYKVTKRGQDVALRCDPISGHVSLYWYRQALGQGPEFLTYFNYEAQQDKSGLPNDRFSAERPEGSISTLTIQRTEQRDSAMYRCASSQPGAHEQFFGPGTRLTVL.

This chain links TRBV27 with TRBJ2-1; D is uncertain. This CDR3 has 14 residues. V was shortened by 3 bases and J by 1 base, with 7 bases between the two germline ends. CDR1 is MNHEY, CDR2 SMNVEV, per germline (reference sequence). The CDR3 protein is CASSFVTSYNEQFF. The DNA for the CDR3 is TGTGCCAGCAGTTTTGTAACTTCCTACAATGAGCAGTTCTTC.

The chain has TRBV19 and TRBJ2-1; no clear D gene. CDR3 length equals 13 residues. Trimming stripped 4 bases from V and 9 bases from J, with 13 bases between. Per the germline V gene, CDR1 is LNHDA and CDR2 is SQIVND (reference sequence). The CDR3 sequence is CASSTRSRGEQFF. CDR3 nucleotide sequence: TGTGCCAGTAGTACTCGGAGCCGTGGTGAGCAGTTCTTC.

This sequence joins TRBV28 and TRBJ2-6; D call uncertain. Trimming removed 0 bases at V and 1 base at J, with 10 bases between. The length of the CDR3 is 17 residues. Germline V CDR1 and CDR2: MDHEN, SYDVKM. Written as DNA, the CDR3 is TGTGCCAGCAGTTTATGGCGGCAGCCTTCTGGGGCCAACGTCCTGACTTTC. It specifies CASSLWRQPSGANVLTF.

The rearrangement uses TRBV18 and TRBJ2-2, with TRBD1 matching 9 bases. The V segment lost 5 bases and the J segment 0 bases; nucleotides outside the gene matches: 4. The CDR3 contains 16 residues. Germline V gives CDR1 KGHSH, CDR2 LQKENI. The CDR3 DNA follows: TGTGCCAGCTCAGCACAGGGGGCCCCGAACACCGGGGAGCTGTTTTTT. Translating gives CASSAQGAPNTGELFF.

This chain links TRBV27 with TRBJ1-2; a possible D gene is TRBD1 (5 bases). Per the germline V gene, CDR1 is MNHEY and CDR2 is SMNVEV (reference sequence). The CDR3 sequence is 15 residues long. V lost 6 bases and J lost 2, with 16 bases in between. The CDR3 region is CASSKGQQANYGYTF. The CDR3, as DNA: TGTGCCAGCAGCAAGGGCCAACAGGCGAACTATGGCTACACCTTC.

The V gene is TRBV4-1, the J gene TRBJ1-5; D perhaps matches TRBD1 (6 bases). Germline V CDR1 and CDR2: MGHRA, YSYEKL. V gave up 4 bases and J gave up 0 bases, with 10 bases separating them. The CDR3 contains 15 residues. CDR3 amino acids: CASSPGQRSNQPQHF. The CDR3 DNA follows: TGCGCCAGCAGCCCTGGACAGCGTAGCAATCAGCCCCAGCATTTT.

The chain couples TRBV7-6 to TRBJ2-1; TRBD2 matches 9 bases. J was trimmed by 8 bases and V by 5 bases; bases with no gene match: 10. The CDR3 is made up of 15 amino acids. Looked up from germline, CDR1 is SGHVS and CDR2 is FNYEAQ. CDR3 nucleotides: TGTGCCAGCAGCCCCCGGGTAGCGGGAGACGATGAGCAGTTCTTC. Amino acids: CASSPRVAGDDEQFF.

This chain links TRBV6-2 or TRBV6-3 with TRBJ1-3; D is uncertain. CDR1 and CDR2 (germline): MNHEY, SVGEGT. The CDR3 contains 12 residues. V lost 4 bases to trimming and J lost 6 bases, with 7 bases between them. This chain's CDR3 is CASSLTTNTIYF. The CDR3 bases are TGTGCCAGCAGTTTAACAACAAACACCATATATTTT.

V and J are TRBV30 and TRBJ1-1, with D possibly matching TRBD1 (6 bases). The CDR3 runs 13 residues. In germline, CDR1 is GTSNPN, CDR2 SVGIG (reference sequence). Between the trimmed V and J ends, which lost 2 bases and 2 bases, there was a span of 9 bases. The DNA of the CDR3 is TGTGCCTGGAGTTCAGGGGCTAACACTGAAGCTTTCTTT. Translation gives CAWSSGANTEAFF.

V gene TRBV30 combines with J gene TRBJ2-1, with 14 nucleotides matching TRBD2. In germline, CDR1 is GTSNPN, CDR2 SVGIG (reference sequence). This CDR3 spans 18 amino acids. V lost 4 bases and J lost 6; bases outside the gene matches: 14. The CDR3 coding sequence is TGTGCCTGGAATAATAGACTAGCGGGAGGGCCATCCCCCAATGAGCAGTTCTTC. Protein product: CAWNNRLAGGPSPNEQFF.

V is TRBV7-9 and J is TRBJ1-2; 7 bases agree with TRBD1. The CDR3 contains 16 residues. The V and J ends lost 0 bases and 4 bases, in that order; junction bases with no gene match: 8. The germline gives CDR1 SEHNR, CDR2 FQNEAQ (reference sequence). CDR3 protein: CASSLAKTGLGYGYTF. CDR3 nucleotides: TGTGCCAGCAGCTTAGCCAAGACAGGGTTGGGCTATGGCTACACCTTC.

The chain combines TRBV28 with TRBJ1-4, with D possibly matching TRBD1 (6 bases). Germline V gene data show CDR1 as MDHEN and CDR2 as SYDVKM. V was cut by 6 bases and J by 0 bases, with 8 bases left in between. This CDR3 is 14 amino acids long. CDR3 protein: CASRRQATNEKLFF. CDR3 bases: TGTGCCAGCAGGCGACAGGCAACTAATGAAAAACTGTTTTTT.

CDR3 nucleotides: TGTGCCAGCAGCTGGGGACAGGGCGACGGAAACACCATATATTTT. Its protein is CASSWGQGDGNTIYF. The chain is built from TRBV11-3 and TRBJ1-3; 9 bases fit TRBD1. From germline, CDR1 is SGHNT and CDR2 YENEEA. The V and J ends lost 4 bases and 4 bases, in that order; junction bases with no gene match: 5. CDR3 length: 15 amino acids.

V usage is TRBV18 and J usage is TRBJ2-7; TRBD1 aligns across 9 bases. The V gene's germline CDR1 is KGHSH and CDR2 LQKENI. This CDR3 is 18 amino acids long. With V trimmed by 2 bases and J by 5 bases, 16 bases remained unmatched. CDR3 DNA sequence: TGTGCCAGCTCACCAGATATTATACAGGGGGCGTGGAAGAACGAGCAGTACTTC. Its translation is CASSPDIIQGAWKNEQYF.

The chain uses TRBV7-6 and TRBJ1-4; the match to TRBD1 covers 9 bases. V lost 2 bases to trimming and J lost 7 bases; unmatched junction nucleotides: 8. Germline CDR1 SGHVS, CDR2 FNYEAQ. The CDR3 is 16 amino acids. The DNA of the CDR3 is TGTGCCAGCAGCTTACGTTCGGACAGGGGAGGTGAAAAACTGTTTTTT. It encodes CASSLRSDRGGEKLFF.

The chain links TRBV5-4 to TRBJ2-2; TRBD1 might be the D (5 bases). This CDR3 comprises 16 residues. Germline values: CDR1 SGHNT, CDR2 YYREEE (reference sequence). The germline V and J ends were trimmed by 0 bases and 0 bases, with 9 bases remaining between them. The CDR3 region is CASSLVGASNTGELFF. CDR3 in DNA: TGTGCCAGCAGCTTGGTAGGGGCCTCGAACACCGGGGAGCTGTTTTTT.

The gene calls are TRBV30 and TRBJ2-7; 12 nucleotides line up with TRBD1. CDR1 and CDR2 (germline): GTSNPN, SVGIG (reference sequence). The CDR3 is made up of 13 amino acids. V lost 8 bases, J lost 5 bases, and 7 bases stayed unmatched. The CDR3 region is CAGGTGGINEQYF. Written as DNA, the CDR3 is TGTGCCGGGGGGACAGGGGGCATCAACGAGCAGTACTTC.

The chain links TRBV15 to TRBJ2-1, with D tentatively TRBD2 (5 bases). The CDR3 is 13 residues long. Germline values: CDR1 LNHNV, CDR2 YYDKDF (reference sequence). V lost 1 base and J 7 bases, leaving 8 bases between the germline ends. CDR3 protein: CATSRAGENEQFF. The DNA of the CDR3 is TGTGCCACCAGCAGAGCTGGGGAGAATGAGCAGTTCTTC. Filled out from reference TRBV15 and TRBJ2-1, the complete variable domain reads DAMVIQNPRYQVTQFGKPVTLSCSQTLNHNVMYWYQQKSSQAPKLLFHYYDKDFNNEADTPDNFQSRRPNTSFCFLDIRSPGLGDTAMYLCATSRAGENEQFFGPGTRLTVL.

The CDR3 protein is CASRNGGATNEKLFF. The CDR3 nucleotides are TGTGCCAGCAGGAACGGGGGGGCAACTAATGAAAAACTGTTTTTT. The chain has TRBV28 and TRBJ1-4, with D possibly being TRBD1 (5 bases). The CDR3 is 15 residues long. CDR1 and CDR2 from the germline V gene are MDHEN and SYDVKM. Trimming pared 6 bases from V and 0 bases from J, leaving 11 bases between.

The chain combines TRBV30 with TRBJ1-2; TRBD1 is a possible D gene (5 bases). This CDR3 region has 10 residues. Trimming cost V 5 bases and J 5 bases, with 6 bases left between them. Germline V CDR1 and CDR2: GTSNPN, SVGIG (reference sequence). DNA for the CDR3: TGTGCCTGGCGACAGTATGGCTACACCTTC. Its translation: CAWRQYGYTF.

This clone was detected once. This chain uses TRBV2 with TRBJ1-1; D not resolved. This CDR3 has 14 residues. With 10 bases removed from V and 5 bases from J, the gap between germline ends came to 20 bases. Looked up from germline, CDR1 is SNHLY and CDR2 is FYNNEI. This chain's CDR3 is CAIVSREQGTEAFF. The CDR3 nucleotides are TGTGCCATCGTAAGCCGGGAGCAAGGGACTGAAGCTTTCTTT. The variable domain in full, completed from reference TRBV2 and TRBJ1-1, reads EPEVTQTPSHQVTQMGQEVILRCVPISNHLYFYWYRQILGQKVEFLVSFYNNEISEKSEIFDDQFSVERPDGSNFTLKIRSTKLEDSAMYFCAIVSREQGTEAFFGQGTRLTVV.

This chain uses TRBV2 with TRBJ2-3, with no clear D. The CDR3 is made up of 15 amino acids. V shed 3 bases and J shed 3 bases, with 13 bases lying between them. Germline-derived CDR1 and CDR2 are SNHLY and FYNNEI. CDR3 loop: CASSDPALVTDTQYF. CDR3 DNA sequence: TGTGCCAGCAGTGACCCAGCGTTGGTGACAGATACGCAGTATTTT. Full variable domain (outside the CDR3, taken from reference TRBV2 and TRBJ2-3): EPEVTQTPSHQVTQMGQEVILRCVPISNHLYFYWYRQILGQKVEFLVSFYNNEISEKSEIFDDQFSVERPDGSNFTLKIRSTKLEDSAMYFCASSDPALVTDTQYFGPGTRLTVL.

The V and J genes are TRBV28 and TRBJ1-5; D is undetermined. This CDR3 has 12 amino acids. Trimming left V 3 bases short and J 9 bases short, with 9 bases between. Germline-derived CDR1 and CDR2 are MDHEN and SYDVKM. CDR3: CASSFRGLPQHF. The CDR3 DNA reads as TGTGCCAGCAGTTTCAGAGGGCTGCCCCAGCATTTT.

This chain links TRBV19 with TRBJ2-7; 7 bases agree with TRBD1. Germline V lookup: CDR1 LNHDA, CDR2 SQIVND (reference sequence). The CDR3 runs to 13 residues. V was pared by 10 bases and J by 2 bases, with 8 bases of the junction left unmatched. CDR3 residues: CATPGTETYEQYF. The DNA for the CDR3 is TGTGCCACACCCGGGACAGAAACCTACGAGCAGTACTTC. Supplemented by reference TRBV19 and TRBJ2-7, the full variable domain reads DGGITQSPKYLFRKEGQNVTLSCEQNLNHDAMYWYRQDPGQGLRLIYYSQIVNDFQKGDIAEGYSVSREKKESFPLTVTSAQKNPTAFYLCATPGTETYEQYFGPGTRLTVT.

As for this clone: At one of its ends the junction is not consistent with the germline gene, which may arise from a read error. This chain links TRBV7-9 with TRBJ1-2, with D tentatively TRBD1 (5 bases). The CDR3 contains 15 residues. Germline V gene data show CDR1 as SEHNR and CDR2 as FQNEAQ (reference sequence). CDR3 sequence (DNA): TGTGCCAGCAGCGTAGCCGTCAGGGAGGAGGATGGCTACACCTTC. This codes for CASSVAVREEDGYTF.